Listed below are T cell receptor beta chains from one sample, sequenced in a study of blood T cell repertoires in COVID-19. The table came from immunoSEQ multiplex PCR; TCRdb's copy has only in-frame clones and leaves some out. The sample includes some 120,000 clones, approximately 85% seen only once; the top ten take less than 1.5%. Sequenced input: peripheral blood. All receptors derive from a middle-aged man with acute or convalescent COVID-19. Both conserved end residues are part of each CDR3. A D gene is named only where the DNA matches it firmly. Rows give clone size only sometimes, using once, few, many, or a class for an expanded clone.

cdr3_length	d_call	j_call	clone_size	v_call	cdr3_aa	cdr3_nt
15	TRBD1	TRBJ2-3	-	TRBV5-6	CASSPTGGYSDTQYF	TGTGCCAGCAGCCCAACAGGGGGCTACTCAGATACGCAGTATTTT
16	TRBD2	TRBJ2-2	few	TRBV10-3	CAISRLAGGGTGELFF	TGTGCCATCAGCCGGTTAGCGGGGGGCGGCACCGGGGAGCTGTTTTTT
14	-	TRBJ2-2	-	TRBV19	CASNPAPGTGELFF	TGTGCCAGTAACCCAGCCCCGGGCACCGGGGAGCTGTTTTTT
13	-	TRBJ2-7	few	TRBV6-5	CASRHRESYEQYF	TGTGCCAGCAGGCACAGGGAAAGCTACGAGCAGTACTTC
15	TRBD2	TRBJ2-1	-	TRBV2	CASSISGTSYNEQFF	TGTGCCAGCAGTATTAGCGGGACGTCCTACAATGAGCAGTTCTTC
13	-	TRBJ1-1	-	TRBV6-5	CASSYGADTEAFF	TGTGCCAGCAGTTACGGAGCGGACACTGAAGCTTTCTTT
16	TRBD2	TRBJ2-1	-	TRBV6-2/TRBV6-3	CASSYLLAGSYNEQFF	TGTGCCAGCAGTTACTTACTAGCGGGGTCCTACAATGAGCAGTTCTTC
14	-	TRBJ1-1	-	TRBV29-1	CSVERGGVRAEAFF	TGCAGCGTTGAAAGGGGTGGGGTGAGAGCTGAAGCTTTCTTT
14	-	TRBJ2-5	-	TRBV5-6	CASSLRGLQETQYF	TGTGCCAGCAGCTTGAGGGGACTTCAAGAGACCCAGTACTTC
15	TRBD2	TRBJ2-1	-	TRBV4-1	CASSYSGSGSGEQFF	TGCGCCAGCAGCTACAGCGGGAGCGGGTCGGGCGAGCAGTTCTTC
12	-	TRBJ2-7	-	TRBV6-6	CASTTPLGEQYF	TGTGCCAGCACCACGCCCCTCGGTGAGCAGTACTTC
12	-	TRBJ1-2	-	TRBV30	CAWGSGAGGYTF	TGTGCCTGGGGCTCCGGCGCGGGGGGCTACACCTTC
13	-	TRBJ1-2	-	TRBV3-1/TRBV3-2	CASSPGGGHGYTF	TGTGCCAGCAGCCCCGGGGGAGGGCATGGCTACACCTTC
13	-	TRBJ1-4	-	TRBV19	CATAGRNNEKLFF	TGTGCCACAGCGGGACGGAATAATGAAAAACTGTTTTTT
15	TRBD2	TRBJ2-3	-	TRBV7-6	CASSFQRGGKDTQYF	TGTGCCAGCAGCTTCCAGCGGGGGGGCAAGGATACGCAGTATTTT
13	-	TRBJ2-7	-	TRBV3-1/TRBV3-2	CASSPRQSYEQYF	TGTGCCAGCAGCCCCCGACAATCCTACGAGCAGTACTTC
14	-	TRBJ1-4	-	TRBV6-5	CASSYLPQGGKLFF	TGTGCCAGCAGTTACCTTCCTCAAGGCGGAAAACTGTTTTTT
15	-	TRBJ1-4	once	TRBV28	CASSTPGLRDEKLFF	TGTGCCAGCAGCACCCCGGGACTCCGGGATGAAAAACTGTTTTTT
13	-	TRBJ1-1	medium-sized	TRBV29-1	CSVGRELNTEAFF	TGCAGCGTCGGGAGGGAATTGAACACTGAAGCTTTCTTT
15	TRBD2	TRBJ2-1	-	TRBV7-3	CASSLSLAGYNEQFF	TGTGCCAGCAGCTTATCACTAGCGGGGTACAATGAGCAGTTCTTC
15	-	TRBJ2-1	-	TRBV15	CATSGPNRVYNEQFF	TGTGCCACCAGCGGCCCGAACAGGGTTTACAATGAGCAGTTCTTC
13	-	TRBJ2-7	-	TRBV7-9	CASSGGSHYEQYF	TGTGCCAGCAGCGGAGGGTCCCACTACGAGCAGTACTTC
14	TRBD1	TRBJ1-2	once	TRBV5-1	CASSSDRGIEGYTF	TGCGCCAGCAGCTCAGACAGGGGAATAGAGGGCTACACCTTC
17	TRBD2	TRBJ2-5	-	TRBV9	CASSVGKSTAGVETQYF	TGTGCCAGCAGCGTAGGAAAGTCGACAGCGGGAGTGGAGACCCAGTACTTC
14	-	TRBJ2-2	-	TRBV5-1	CASSLDRVPGELFF	TGCGCCAGCAGCTTGGACAGGGTCCCCGGGGAGCTGTTTTTT
18	TRBD2	TRBJ2-3	-	TRBV9	CASSARLAGNLGTDTQYF	TGTGCCAGCAGCGCGAGACTAGCGGGTAACTTAGGCACAGATACGCAGTATTTT
12	-	TRBJ2-2	few	TRBV12-3/TRBV12-4	CASSSGTGELFF	TGTGCCAGCAGTTCCGGCACCGGGGAGCTGTTTTTT
14	-	TRBJ2-4	-	TRBV11-2	CASSLERRRDIQYF	TGTGCCAGCAGCTTAGAAAGGAGGCGGGACATTCAGTACTTC
15	-	TRBJ1-3	-	TRBV18	CASSPSNTGGNTIYF	TGTGCCAGCTCACCATCTAACACAGGTGGAAACACCATATATTTT
15	TRBD2	TRBJ2-7	-	TRBV13	CATGPGSGGAREQYF	TGTGCCACAGGACCCGGGAGCGGGGGGGCTCGAGAGCAGTACTTC
19	-	TRBJ1-5	once	TRBV11-3	CASNTGGYVGSHGHQPQHF	TGTGCCAGCAACACCGGTGGGTACGTAGGATCCCATGGGCATCAGCCCCAGCATTTT
14	-	TRBJ2-5	-	TRBV7-2	CASRPLGGPETQYF	TGTGCCAGTCGTCCCCTGGGGGGTCCAGAGACCCAGTACTTC
16	TRBD2	TRBJ2-2	-	TRBV5-4	CASSPTGLAGSGELFF	TGTGCCAGCAGCCCGACCGGACTAGCGGGGAGCGGGGAGCTGTTTTTT
15	TRBD2	TRBJ2-2	-	TRBV2	CASRGLDKNTGELFF	TGTGCCAGCAGGGGACTAGATAAGAACACCGGGGAGCTGTTTTTT
16	TRBD2	TRBJ2-7	-	TRBV28	CASSSPGTSVSYEQYF	TGTGCCAGCAGTTCCCCCGGGACTAGCGTGTCCTACGAGCAGTACTTC
13	-	TRBJ2-7	-	TRBV30	CAWSVGSYYEQYF	TGTGCCTGGAGTGTGGGCAGCTACTACGAGCAGTACTTC
15	-	TRBJ1-3	-	TRBV11-3	CASSLSGSTGNTIYF	TGTGCCAGCAGCTTATCAGGGTCAACGGGAAACACCATATATTTT
14	TRBD2	TRBJ2-1	-	TRBV5-5	CASSLAGAPNEQFF	TGTGCCAGCAGTTTAGCGGGGGCCCCCAATGAGCAGTTCTTC
15	-	TRBJ1-6	-	TRBV5-6	CASSFVQGRNSPLHF	TGTGCCAGCAGCTTCGTTCAGGGGCGTAATTCACCCCTCCACTTT
14	-	TRBJ2-7	few	TRBV6-5	CASSYRDTSYEQYF	TGTGCCAGCAGTTACCGGGACACCTCCTACGAGCAGTACTTC
14	-	TRBJ2-7	-	TRBV7-2	CASSFPGQSYEQYF	TGTGCCAGCAGCTTTCCCGGACAGTCCTACGAGCAGTACTTC
18	TRBD2	TRBJ2-1	-	TRBV24-1	CATSDSPGLAGRRHEQFF	TGTGCCACCAGTGATTCCCCCGGACTAGCGGGAAGAAGGCATGAGCAGTTCTTC
14	-	TRBJ2-3	-	TRBV2	CASSQSSGTDTQYF	TGTGCCAGCAGCCAATCTAGCGGCACAGATACGCAGTATTTT
16	TRBD2	TRBJ2-1	-	TRBV9	CASSVSGSGGDNEQFF	TGTGCCAGCAGCGTCTCGGGGAGCGGGGGGGACAATGAGCAGTTCTTC
16	TRBD1	TRBJ1-4	-	TRBV2	CASGRDRGATNEKLFF	TGTGCCAGCGGAAGGGACAGGGGCGCAACTAATGAAAAACTGTTTTTT
14	-	TRBJ2-2	-	TRBV11-2	CASSLGHLTGELFF	TGTGCCAGCAGCTTAGGACACCTCACCGGGGAGCTGTTTTTT
13	TRBD1	TRBJ1-2	-	TRBV6-6	CASSRQGMNGYTF	TGTGCCAGCAGTCGACAGGGGATGAATGGCTACACCTTC
17	TRBD2	TRBJ2-3	-	TRBV11-3	CASSLGAASGGRDTQYF	TGTGCCAGCAGCTTAGGAGCCGCTAGCGGGGGTCGAGATACGCAGTATTTT